This T cell receptor beta chain originates from a study of metastatic and nonmetastatic thyroid tumors. This clone was observed at least ten times. TCRdb reassembled clones from the PCR reads with MiXCR. This table has about 35,000 clones, about a sixth appearing once. Trimming took off 6 bases at V and 6 bases at J, with 11 bases between the two ends. Germline CDR1 is MNHEY and CDR2 is SVGEGT. This CDR3 spans 12 amino acids. There were no patients who had received any treatment before thyroid surgery. The rearrangement links TRBV6-2 or TRBV6-3 to TRBJ1-1; D is unresolved. The sequence was obtained from a male donor with papillary thyroid cancer or a benign thyroid nodule (not recorded which). Some clones in this sample may be carry-over from other donors' samples. Sequenced: blood. This CDR3 reads CASRLGSSEAFF. The DNA for the CDR3 is TGTGCCAGCAGATTGGGTAGCTCTGAAGCTTTCTTT.